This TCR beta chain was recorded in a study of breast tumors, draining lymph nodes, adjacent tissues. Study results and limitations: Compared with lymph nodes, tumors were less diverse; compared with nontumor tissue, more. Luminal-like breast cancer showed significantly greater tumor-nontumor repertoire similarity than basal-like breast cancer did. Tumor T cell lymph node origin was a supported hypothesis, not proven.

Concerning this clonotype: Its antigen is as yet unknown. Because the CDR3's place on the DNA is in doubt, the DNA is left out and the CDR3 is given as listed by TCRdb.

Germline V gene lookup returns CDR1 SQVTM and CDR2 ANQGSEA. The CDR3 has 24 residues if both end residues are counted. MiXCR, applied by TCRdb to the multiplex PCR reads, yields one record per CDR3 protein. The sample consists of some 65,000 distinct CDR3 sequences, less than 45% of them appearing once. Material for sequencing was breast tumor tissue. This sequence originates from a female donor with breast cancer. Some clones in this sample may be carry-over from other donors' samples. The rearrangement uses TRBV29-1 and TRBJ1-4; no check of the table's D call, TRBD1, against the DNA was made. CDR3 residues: CSAYGLINYEQYFGPGGTNEKLFF.